The sequence of this TCR beta chain was determined in a study of T cell clonotyping in hematopoietic cell transplantation. Whole-study context: Recipients' pretransplant samples followed cytoreduction. Study findings and constraints: After transplant, recipient diversity fell while pathologically expanded clonotypes grew through day 180. At the given depth, recipient repertoires were over 95% de novo clonotypes.

With respect to this clone: Antigen specificity is unknown.

Here immunoSEQ multiplex PCR was the method, and the copy in TCRdb shows in-frame clones only, minus some. This table has about 11,000 clones, more than 90% appearing once. J gave up 8 bases and V 6 bases, and 11 bases lay outside the gene matches. The CDR3 loop spans 15 amino acids. Germline values: CDR1 MNHEY, CDR2 SMNVEV (reference sequence). Time point defined: recipient sample about 28 days before transplant, after cytoreduction. This clonotype was sampled from a woman aged 40-49 years with acute myeloid leukemia. Some clones in this sample may be carry-over from other donors' samples. The chain couples TRBV27 to TRBJ1-2; 11 bases are shared with TRBD1. Here the sequenced sample was peripheral blood mononuclear cells, taken before stem cell transplant. Here the CDR3 reads CASRATGQGARGYTF. The CDR3 coding sequence is TGTGCCAGCAGGGCGACCGGACAGGGGGCAAGAGGCTACACCTTC.